The subject of this entry is one T cell receptor (beta chain). Its cognate antigen is unknown. The PCR employed 60 Vbeta primers together with 13 Jbeta primers. This table comes from immunoSEQ multiplex PCR, and its TCRdb copy is limited to in-frame clones, with some not included. This repertoire shows 180,000 or so clones, over 80% found once; its top ten account for under 6%. The V gene's germline CDR1 is MNHEY and CDR2 SMNVEV (reference sequence). There are 15 residues in the CDR3. The V segment lost 7 bases and the J segment 7 bases; nucleotides outside the gene matches: 10. These data are taken from a study of cytomegalovirus exposure and HLA in healthy donors. Regarding the study as a whole: Cytomegalovirus association was listed for approximately 160 TCR beta chains. Many donors shared some public TCRs, even though most TCR sequences were rare. Donors belonging to an Asian-associated ancestry cluster reportedly showed fewer N-insertions in productive TCRs than the 666-donor mean, according to what a later analysis found. Sequences of the TCR beta chain were said to predict the HLA-A and HLA-B alleles of most subjects accurately.

This chain connects TRBV27 to TRBJ2-7; 13 bases are shared with TRBD2. This sequence was found in a woman aged 50 to 60 in good health and CMV-seropositive. Material for sequencing was PBMCs. The CDR3 protein is CASNRGLAGVGEQYF. The DNA of the CDR3 is TGTGCCAGCAACCGTGGACTAGCGGGAGTCGGGGAGCAGTACTTC.